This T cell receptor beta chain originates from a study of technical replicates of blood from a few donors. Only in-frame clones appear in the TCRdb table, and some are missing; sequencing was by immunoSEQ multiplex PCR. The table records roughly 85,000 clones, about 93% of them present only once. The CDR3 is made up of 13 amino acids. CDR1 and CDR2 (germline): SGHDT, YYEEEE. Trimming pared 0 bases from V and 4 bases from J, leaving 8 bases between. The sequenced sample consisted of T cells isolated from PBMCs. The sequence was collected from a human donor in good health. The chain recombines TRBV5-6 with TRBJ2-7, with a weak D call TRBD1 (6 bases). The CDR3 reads CASSLGTEYEQYF. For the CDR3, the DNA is TGTGCCAGCAGCTTGGGGACAGAGTACGAGCAGTACTTC.